This T cell receptor (beta chain) was observed in a study of human T cells and chemical hapten exposure. Time point noted: healthy volunteer bleed at 6 weeks. Unfractionated whole blood yielded the extracted total RNA. TCRdb analysed the RACE reads with MiXCR anew, one entry per CDR3 protein. The sample has approximately 81,000 distinct CDR3 sequences, over 6.5% seen once. This clonotype was recorded a few times. V lost 0 bases and J lost 0; bases outside the gene matches: 2. CDR1 SNHLY and CDR2 FYNNEI come from the germline V gene. The CDR3 loop spans 16 amino acids. V is TRBV2 and J is TRBJ2-3; the match to TRBD2 covers 8 bases. The sequencing sample was made of whole blood. The TCR comes from a male donor in good health. Some clones in this sample may be carry-over from other donors' samples. The CDR3 DNA is TGTGCCAGCAGTGAAGCTAGCGGGGTTAGCACAGATACGCAGTATTTT. Translation gives CASSEASGVSTDTQYF.